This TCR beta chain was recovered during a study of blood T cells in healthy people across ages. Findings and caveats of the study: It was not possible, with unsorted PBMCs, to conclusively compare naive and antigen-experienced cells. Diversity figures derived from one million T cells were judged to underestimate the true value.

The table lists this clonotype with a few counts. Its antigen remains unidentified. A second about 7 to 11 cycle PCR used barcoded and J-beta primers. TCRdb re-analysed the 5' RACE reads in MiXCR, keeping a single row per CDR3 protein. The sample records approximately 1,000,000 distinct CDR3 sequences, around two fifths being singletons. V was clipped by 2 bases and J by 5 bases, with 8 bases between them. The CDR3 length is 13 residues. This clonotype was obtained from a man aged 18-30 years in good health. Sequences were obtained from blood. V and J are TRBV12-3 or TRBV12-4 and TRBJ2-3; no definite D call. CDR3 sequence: CASSLSSEDTQYF. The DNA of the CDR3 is TGTGCCAGCAGTTTAAGCTCGGAAGATACGCAGTATTTT.